These T cell receptor beta chains were read from a single sample in a study of a mutant IDH1 vaccine in newly diagnosed glioma. The repertoire was sequenced with immunoSEQ multiplex PCR; TCRdb's copy has only in-frame clones and lacks some. The sample carries just under 45,000 clones, under 95% recorded once. Their specific antigens are unknown. Material: PBMCs, obtained from a glioma patient whose treatment included an IDH1 peptide vaccine. The receptors come from a man aged 50-60 years with glioma. The CDR3 runs from the conserved cysteine through the conserved F or W.

TRBJ1-5 TRBV7-2 CASSLGSGGGQPQHF
TRBJ1-4 TRBV5-4 CASSLADDEKLFF
TRBJ2-3 TRBV7-2 CASSLSPATDTQYF
TRBJ1-2 TRBV6-5 CASRTGQGRGYTF
TRBJ2-2 TRBV5-6 CASSLSPKFTGELFF
TRBJ2-1 TRBV6-4 CASSASGGYNEQFF
TRBJ1-2 TRBV25-1 CASSDIGQNYGYTF
TRBJ1-6 TRBV14 CASSRDFRNSPLHF
TRBJ1-5 TRBV6-4 CASSLNPGNQPQHF
TRBJ2-2 TRBV7-7 CASSLQGNTGELFF
TRBJ2-5 TRBV14 CASSQERAGLKTQYF
TRBJ1-4 TRBV4-2 CASSQDGTGDNEKLFF
TRBJ2-7 TRBV29-1 CSVVRGGRYEQYF
TRBJ1-1 TRBV2 CASRPAEPFGKAFF
TRBJ1-3 TRBV9 CASSVGGGSGNTIYF
TRBJ2-3 TRBV6-6 CASSGARDLTDTQYF
TRBJ2-7 TRBV19 CASSIEGIEQYF
TRBJ2-3 TRBV18 CASSPEFNTDTQYF
TRBJ2-7 TRBV7-9 CASSEEGGGRPTYEQYF
TRBJ2-5 TRBV2 CASDRDPQETQYF
TRBJ1-4 TRBV9 CASSVEAGGAGNEKLFF
TRBJ2-7 TRBV4-1 CASSQGRGRAYEQYF
TRBJ1-1 TRBV5-4 CASGRGNTEAFF
TRBJ2-7 TRBV19 CASSMPPYEQYF
TRBJ2-7 TRBV5-4 CASSQMGGASEQYF
TRBJ2-3 TRBV6-6 CASSTRDRVGTQYF
TRBJ1-5 TRBV2 CASSLGGGRNQPQHF
TRBJ1-6 TRBV27 CASSHSGTGWNSPLHF
TRBJ2-3 TRBV7-2 CASSRGQGYTDTQYF
TRBJ2-2 TRBV28 CASSSPPTGELFF
TRBJ2-4 TRBV5-6 CASSQGSPFTFQYF
TRBJ1-5 TRBV28 CASSFGGLSNQPQHF
TRBJ2-3 TRBV4-1 CASSPSGLSRNTQYF
TRBJ1-2 TRBV28 CATRTGERRGYTF
TRBJ2-2 TRBV6-1 CASRGLAGDTGELFF
TRBJ2-4 TRBV6-6 CASSSRSQGDKNIQYF
TRBJ2-1 TRBV7-9 CASSFSLTQFF
TRBJ2-2 TRBV2 CASSGTVNTGELFF
TRBJ2-1 TRBV6-5 CASSLGGGLNEQFF
TRBJ1-5 TRBV7-8 CASSLDSYSNQPQHF
TRBJ2-1 TRBV27 CASSSQRGSSYNEQFF
TRBJ1-4 TRBV7-9 CASSLPTDEKLFF
TRBJ2-2 TRBV19 CASSMQGDTGELFF
TRBJ2-3 TRBV2 CASSEARGPRGTDTQYF
TRBJ1-1 TRBV5-1 CASRQGAVNTEAFF